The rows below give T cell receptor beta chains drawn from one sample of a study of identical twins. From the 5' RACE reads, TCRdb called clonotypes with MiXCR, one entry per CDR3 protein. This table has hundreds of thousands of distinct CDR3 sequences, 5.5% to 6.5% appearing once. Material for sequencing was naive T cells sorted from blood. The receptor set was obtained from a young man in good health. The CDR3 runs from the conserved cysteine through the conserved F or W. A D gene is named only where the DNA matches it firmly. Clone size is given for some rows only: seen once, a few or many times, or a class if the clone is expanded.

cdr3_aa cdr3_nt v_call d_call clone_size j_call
CASTSSGSLLDTQYF TGTGCCAGCACTTCTAGCGGGAGTCTTTTAGATACGCAGTATTTT TRBV12-3/TRBV12-4 TRBD2 NA TRBJ2-3
CASSLSGTIYNEQFF TGTGCCAGCAGTTTATCCGGGACTATCTACAATGAGCAGTTCTTC TRBV28 TRBD2 NA TRBJ2-1
CASSLWAGQPTYNEQFF TGTGCCAGCAGTTTATGGGCGGGACAGCCGACTTACAATGAGCAGTTCTTC TRBV27 NA few TRBJ2-1
CATSRLQGADTQYF TGTGCCACCAGCAGACTACAGGGGGCAGATACGCAGTATTTT TRBV15 TRBD1 many TRBJ2-3
CSVRQGYYGYTF TGCAGCGTTCGCCAGGGGTACTATGGCTACACCTTC TRBV29-1 NA many TRBJ1-2
CASSDRLAGGSYEQYF TGTGCCAGCAGTGACCGACTAGCGGGAGGATCCTACGAGCAGTACTTC TRBV27 TRBD2 few TRBJ2-7
CATSQTSGWETQYF TGTGCCACCAGCCAGACTAGCGGGTGGGAGACCCAGTACTTC TRBV15 TRBD2 many TRBJ2-5
CSGSTGAYEQYF TGCAGCGGATCGACAGGGGCCTACGAGCAGTACTTC TRBV29-1 TRBD1 NA TRBJ2-7
CASSLFSGGYEQYF TGCGCCAGCAGCTTGTTTTCAGGGGGTTACGAGCAGTACTTC TRBV5-1 TRBD1 NA TRBJ2-7
CASSPGQLDTQYF TGTGCCAGCAGTCCGGGACAGTTGGATACGCAGTATTTT TRBV12-3/TRBV12-4 TRBD1 many TRBJ2-3
CASSLGAGVFSGNTIYF TGTGCCAGCAGCTTAGGTGCAGGAGTTTTCTCTGGAAACACCATATATTTT TRBV7-6 NA many TRBJ1-3
CSVEGGLAGGLSSYNEQFF TGCAGCGTTGAAGGCGGACTAGCGGGAGGCCTTAGCTCCTACAATGAGCAGTTCTTC TRBV29-1 TRBD2 many TRBJ2-1
CASSPTLVQAKNIQYF TGTGCCAGCAGCCCAACACTAGTTCAGGCCAAAAACATTCAGTACTTC TRBV7-2 NA many TRBJ2-4
CASSLGVRGIYNEQFF TGTGCCAGCAGCTTAGGGGTCAGGGGGATATACAATGAGCAGTTCTTC TRBV7-2 TRBD1 few TRBJ2-1
CASSPTGRGGSFF TGTGCCAGCAGTCCCACGGGCAGGGGTGGTTCGTTCTTC TRBV12-3/TRBV12-4 NA NA TRBJ2-1
CASSRAADNSPLHF TGTGCCAGCAGCAGAGCAGCGGATAATTCACCCCTCCACTTT TRBV7-9 NA many TRBJ1-6
CASSLDSILAGLTGELFF TGTGCCAGCAGCTTAGATTCTATCCTAGCGGGACTCACCGGGGAGCTGTTTTTT TRBV11-2 TRBD2 many TRBJ2-2
CASSLWGGQDATNEKLFF TGTGCCAGCAGCTTATGGGGTGGACAGGATGCAACTAATGAAAAACTGTTTTTT TRBV11-2 TRBD1 NA TRBJ1-4
CASSSIPVGARNTEAFF TGTGCCAGCAGCTCTATTCCAGTTGGGGCACGGAACACTGAAGCTTTCTTT TRBV6-5 NA many TRBJ1-1
CAITRGTGSSHLLEQFF TGTGCCATCACGCGCGGAACAGGGTCCTCACACCTCCTTGAGCAGTTCTTC TRBV10-3 NA many TRBJ2-1
CASSLSTGETQYF TGCGCCAGCAGCCTGTCTACTGGAGAGACCCAGTACTTC TRBV4-1 NA few TRBJ2-5
CASSLPGYQAGELFF TGTGCCAGCAGCTTACCCGGCTATCAGGCCGGGGAGCTGTTTTTT TRBV7-9 NA NA TRBJ2-2
CASSFPGRDGYGYTF TGCGCCAGCAGCTTTCCGGGCAGGGACGGCTATGGCTACACCTTC TRBV5-1 NA many TRBJ1-2
CASSLWGAGTSGANVLTF TGTGCCAGCAGTTTATGGGGGGCAGGAACCTCTGGGGCCAACGTCCTGACTTTC TRBV12-3/TRBV12-4 NA many TRBJ2-6